The 32 T cell receptor beta chains given below trace back to one sample, sequenced in a study of blood T cell repertoires in COVID-19. The data were produced by immunoSEQ multiplex PCR, yet TCRdb's version contains in-frame clones alone and is incomplete. The repertoire holds 150,000 to 200,000 clones, with about four fifths as singletons. The sequenced sample was peripheral blood. These receptor sequences come from a man aged 55 to 70 with active or convalescent COVID-19.

This chain joins TRBV6-2 or TRBV6-3 and TRBJ2-5, with 7 bases identical to TRBD1. In germline, CDR1 is MNHEY, CDR2 SVGEGT. The CDR3 consists of 14 residues. With 5 bases clipped from V and 4 bases from J, the junction kept 7 bases outside the gene matches. CDR3 sequence: CASSTGTDIETQYF. CDR3 DNA: TGTGCCAGCAGTACAGGGACAGATATAGAGACCCAGTACTTC.

The chain recombines TRBV14 with TRBJ1-2; D is unresolved. The CDR3 runs 13 residues. Trimming took off 0 bases at V and 5 bases at J, with 7 bases between the two ends. Germline assignment: CDR1 SGHDN and CDR2 FVKESK. In DNA, the CDR3 is TGTGCCAGCAGCCAAGAAGGCGGGTATGGCTACACCTTC. It translates to CASSQEGGYGYTF.

The chain carries TRBV21-1 and TRBJ2-5; the D call of TRBD1 is as the table states it, not checked on the DNA. TRBV21-1 is termed a pseudogene. This CDR3 spans 17 amino acids. The CDR3 loop is CASSSPESVGLQETQYF. CDR3 in DNA: TGTGCCAGCAGCTCCCCCGAGTCGGTGGGGCTCCAAGAGACCCAGTACTTC.

This clone came up a few times. The CDR3 spells CASSLRTGTQPQHF. Written as DNA, the CDR3 is TGTGCCAGCAGTTTACGGACAGGGACTCAGCCCCAGCATTTT. The chain carries TRBV28 and TRBJ1-5; TRBD1 matches 8 bases. The J segment lost 6 bases and the V segment lost 2 bases, leaving 3 bases of the junction unmatched. The CDR3 contains 14 residues. Germline V gives CDR1 MDHEN, CDR2 SYDVKM. Full variable domain (missing parts from reference TRBV28 and TRBJ1-5): DVKVTQSSRYLVKRTGEKVFLECVQDMDHENMFWYRQDPGLGLRLIYFSYDVKMKEKGDIPEGYSVSREKKERFSLILESASTNQTSMYLCASSLRTGTQPQHFGDGTRLSIL.

A few counts support this clone. This sequence joins TRBV14 and TRBJ2-7, with 9 bases matching TRBD1. From germline, CDR1 is SGHDN and CDR2 FVKESK. The CDR3 sequence is 15 residues long. V gave up 3 bases and J gave up 6 bases; unmatched junction bases: 9. CDR3 nucleotides: TGTGCCAGCAGCCATGGAGGACAGGGGCGAAGCGAGCAGTACTTC. Translating it yields CASSHGGQGRSEQYF.

This rearrangement joins TRBV5-1 to TRBJ2-5; 13 positions match TRBD2. The junction had 8 bases not matched to a gene; V was cut back by 4 bases and J by 5 bases. The CDR3 has 16 residues. Germline-derived CDR1 and CDR2 are SGHRS and YFSETQ. CDR3 protein: CASSTGLAGALETQYF. CDR3 coding DNA: TGCGCCAGCAGCACAGGACTAGCGGGAGCGCTTGAGACCCAGTACTTC.

This chain links TRBV7-2 with TRBJ2-3; 8 nucleotides agree with TRBD2. Germline lookup yields CDR1 SGHTA and CDR2 FQGNSA. This CDR3 is 15 amino acids long. Trimming at V came to 2 bases and at J to 10 bases, leaving 11 bases not matched to a gene. DNA for the CDR3: TGTGCCAGCAGCTTAAAGGCGGGAGGATCCCCTCCGCAGTATTTT. It translates to CASSLKAGGSPPQYF.

The CDR3 protein is CASSPTGATNEKLFF. DNA for the CDR3: TGTGCCAGCAGCCCCACGGGAGCAACTAATGAAAAACTGTTTTTT. The chain recombines TRBV11-2 with TRBJ1-4; unclear D gene. V was cut by 5 bases and J by 0 bases, with 10 bases left in between. Germline loops: CDR1 SGHAT, CDR2 FQNNGV. The CDR3 is 15 amino acids.

Only a few counts were recorded for this clone. The chain carries TRBV19 and TRBJ1-2; D perhaps matches TRBD1 (5 bases). The germline V gene encodes CDR1 LNHDA and CDR2 SQIVND (reference sequence). V was clipped by 10 bases and J by 6 bases, with 21 bases between them. The CDR3 extends over 14 amino acids. The CDR3 is CATSSGGALDGYTF. The DNA of the CDR3 is TGTGCCACGTCCTCCGGAGGGGCTCTGGATGGCTACACCTTC. Drawing the rest from reference TRBV19 and TRBJ1-2, the complete variable domain is DGGITQSPKYLFRKEGQNVTLSCEQNLNHDAMYWYRQDPGQGLRLIYYSQIVNDFQKGDIAEGYSVSREKKESFPLTVTSAQKNPTAFYLCATSSGGALDGYTFGSGTRLTVV.

This clone has only one observation. The rearrangement links TRBV3-1 (or the pseudogene TRBV3-2) to TRBJ2-7, with TRBD2 matching over 10 bases. V dropped 4 bases and J dropped 5; count of bases not matched to a gene: 11. This CDR3 is built from 16 residues. The germline CDR1 and CDR2 sequences are LGHDT and YNNKEL (reference sequence). Written as DNA, the CDR3 is TGTGCCAGCAGCCCCACCGTAGCGGGAGGTCTCCACGAGCAGTACTTC. As protein: CASSPTVAGGLHEQYF.

This chain connects TRBV10-3 to TRBJ1-2; 9 nucleotides align to TRBD1. With 4 bases clipped from V and 0 bases from J, the junction kept 12 bases outside the gene matches. The CDR3 covers 18 residues. Germline V gene sequence: CDR1 ENHRY, CDR2 SYGVKD. As DNA, the CDR3 is TGTGCCATCAGTGGGATTGGGGGACAGGGAAAGGCTAACTATGGCTACACCTTC. Translation: CAISGIGGQGKANYGYTF.

With respect to this clone: The identical CDR3 is also encoded by other nucleotide sequences in the sample. This rearrangement joins TRBV19 to TRBJ2-7; 9 nucleotides align to TRBD2. CDR3 length equals 14 residues. Unmatched junction bases numbered 1, after V lost 2 bases and J lost 2 bases. CDR1 is LNHDA, CDR2 SQIVND, per germline (reference sequence). The CDR3 coding sequence is TGTGCCAGTAGTATACTAGCGGGGCCCTACGAGCAGTACTTC. Encoded protein: CASSILAGPYEQYF.

The chain joins TRBV5-1 to TRBJ2-3; no clear D. This CDR3 region has 17 residues. V lost 0 bases and J lost 0, with 14 bases in between. CDR1 and CDR2 (germline): SGHRS, YFSETQ. The CDR3 is CASSLAVSATSTDTQYF. The DNA of the CDR3 is TGCGCCAGCAGCTTGGCGGTGTCCGCTACTAGCACAGATACGCAGTATTTT. The variable domain in full, with the rest retrieved from reference TRBV5-1 and TRBJ2-3, is KAGVTQTPRYLIKTRGQQVTLSCSPISGHRSVSWYQQTPGQGLQFLFEYFSETQRNKGNFPGRFSGRQFSNSRSEMNVSTLELGDSALYLCASSLAVSATSTDTQYFGPGTRLTVL.

This clone was detected only a few times. The genes are TRBV14 and TRBJ2-1, with 8 positions matching TRBD2. V was pared by 3 bases and J by 6 bases, with 10 bases of the junction left unmatched. The CDR3 consists of 16 residues. In germline, CDR1 is SGHDN, CDR2 FVKESK. The CDR3 reads CASSHRRGAVSNEQFF. In nucleotides, the CDR3 is TGTGCCAGCAGCCATCGGCGGGGGGCCGTCTCCAATGAGCAGTTCTTC.

J is TRBJ2-1 and V is TRBV21-1; the table gives TRBD1 as D, unverified against the DNA. TRBV21-1 is a known pseudogene. CDR3 size: 16 residues. The CDR3 region is CASSKGGGQRDNEQFF. Here the CDR3 DNA reads TGTGCCAGCAGCAAAGGAGGGGGACAGAGGGACAATGAGCAGTTCTTC.

This chain connects TRBV2 to TRBJ1-5, with no clear D. Germline V gives CDR1 SNHLY, CDR2 FYNNEI. Trimming removed 7 bases from V and 11 bases from J, with 15 bases in between. This CDR3 region has 12 residues. The CDR3 sequence is CASTLEVGAQHF. In DNA, the CDR3 is TGTGCCAGCACTCTAGAAGTAGGCGCCCAGCATTTT.

In nucleotides, the CDR3 is TGTGCCAGCAGCCAGAATGGCGGGGGGGCGGGAGATACGCAGTATTTT. Encoded protein: CASSQNGGGAGDTQYF. This chain links TRBV3-1 (or the pseudogene TRBV3-2) with TRBJ2-3, with 9 bases identical to TRBD2. CDR3 length: 16 amino acids. V shed 3 bases and J 5 bases; nucleotides not matched to a gene: 9. CDR1 and CDR2 from the germline V gene are LGHDT and YNNKEL (reference sequence).

The CDR3 sequence: CASSLGGTGIVTEAFF. The CDR3 DNA is TGTGCCAGCAGCTTAGGTGGGACAGGGATCGTGACTGAAGCTTTCTTT. The chain is built from TRBV7-2 and TRBJ1-1; 9 nucleotides agree with TRBD1. The CDR3 covers 16 residues. Looked up from germline, CDR1 is SGHTA and CDR2 is FQGNSA. The junction had 8 bases not matched to a gene; V was cut back by 1 base and J by 5 bases.

The chain combines TRBV5-1 with TRBJ1-2, with 12 nucleotides matching TRBD1. Germline trimming cut 4 bases from V and 8 bases from J; bases unmatched to any gene: 12. CDR3 length equals 16 residues. Per germline, CDR1 SGHRS and CDR2 YFSETQ. The CDR3 coding sequence is TGCGCCAGCAGCCCCACTGGGACAGGGGGCGGGAAGGGCTACACCTTC. Amino acid sequence: CASSPTGTGGGKGYTF.

This chain links TRBV28 with TRBJ1-1, with a weak D call TRBD1 (5 bases). The CDR3 sequence is 10 residues long. Germline CDR1 and CDR2: MDHEN and SYDVKM. Trimming pared 8 bases from V and 7 bases from J, leaving 8 bases between. CDR3 region: CASGAIEAFF. DNA of the CDR3: TGTGCCAGCGGGGCCATTGAAGCTTTCTTT.

This chain links TRBV29-1 with TRBJ2-3; maybe TRBD1 (6 bases). V lost 5 bases to trimming and J lost 0 bases, with 15 bases between them. Germline CDR1 SQVTM, CDR2 ANQGSEA. The length of the CDR3 is 15 residues. The CDR3 protein is CSVHLGAASTDTQYF. CDR3 nucleotides: TGCAGCGTTCACTTGGGGGCCGCGAGCACAGATACGCAGTATTTT.

This sequence joins TRBV27 and TRBJ1-2, with 8 bases lining up with TRBD1. The junction had 10 bases not matched to a gene; V was cut back by 5 bases and J by 2 bases. There are 16 residues in the CDR3. Germline CDR1 and CDR2: MNHEY and SMNVEV (reference sequence). CDR3 loop: CASSLGQGITNYGYTF. CDR3 sequence (DNA): TGTGCCAGCAGTCTAGGACAGGGAATTACGAACTATGGCTACACCTTC.

Points on this clone: An end of the junction differs from the germline gene, which may be a read error. The chain uses TRBV7-9 and TRBJ1-2, with D uncertain. Germline V gives CDR1 SEHNR, CDR2 FQNEAQ (reference sequence). This CDR3 comprises 13 residues. The CDR3 protein is CASSLAAIYGYTF. For the CDR3, the DNA is TGTGCCAGCAGCCTAGCAGCGATCTATGGCTACACCTTC.

The V gene is TRBV29-1, the J gene TRBJ1-1; D may be TRBD1 (5 bases). The germline V gene has CDR1 SQVTM and CDR2 ANQGSEA. CDR3 size: 15 residues. Between the trimmed V and J ends, which lost 7 bases and 6 bases, there was a span of 24 bases. CDR3 in amino acids: CSGTVTRRGVAEAFF. The CDR3 bases are TGCAGCGGGACCGTCACTCGGCGGGGCGTCGCTGAAGCTTTCTTT.

This chain uses TRBV19 with TRBJ2-7, with a weak D call TRBD1 (6 bases). The ends were cut back, 3 bases at V and 6 bases at J, with 12 bases in the middle. Germline assignment: CDR1 LNHDA and CDR2 SQIVND (reference sequence). This CDR3 comprises 13 residues. The CDR3 DNA follows: TGTGCCAGTAGTATCCCAGGACAGTCCGAGCAGTACTTC. The encoded protein is CASSIPGQSEQYF.

V and J are TRBV28 and TRBJ2-7; weak D call: TRBD1 (7 bases). The V end was cut by 6 bases, the J end by 9 bases, with 15 bases between. The CDR3 contains 12 residues. Germline V gives CDR1 MDHEN, CDR2 SYDVKM. CDR3 amino acids: CASRDRLEGQYF. CDR3 in DNA: TGTGCCAGCAGGGACAGGTTGGAGGGGCAGTACTTC.

V usage is TRBV10-1 and J usage is TRBJ2-7, with D perhaps matching TRBD2 (7 bases). The CDR3 contains 16 residues. Trimming cost V 2 bases and J 5 bases, with 19 bases left between them. The germline V gene has CDR1 WNHNN and CDR2 SYGVQD (reference sequence). CDR3 in DNA: TGCGCCAGCAGTGAGGGCGGGGGCAAAATATCCCACGAGCAGTACTTC. Protein sequence: CASSEGGGKISHEQYF.

This chain connects TRBV14 to TRBJ2-7; D may be TRBD2 (7 bases). The V gene's germline CDR1 is SGHDN and CDR2 FVKESK. V was pared by 2 bases and J by 3 bases, with 11 bases between. The CDR3 sequence is 14 residues long. The CDR3 coding sequence is TGTGCCAGCAGCCAAAGGGGGGGGCTCTACGAGCAGTACTTC. Its protein product is CASSQRGGLYEQYF.

In DNA form, the CDR3 reads TGTGCCAGCAGTCGACTAGCGGGAGCCCACGAGCAGTACTTC. Its translation is CASSRLAGAHEQYF. V gene TRBV28 combines with J gene TRBJ2-7; 12 bases are a match to TRBD2. Germline CDR1 is MDHEN and CDR2 is SYDVKM. V trimming: 5 bases; J trimming: 5 bases; junction bases outside the gene matches: 4. The CDR3 sequence is 14 residues long. The whole variable domain, filled in from reference TRBV28 and TRBJ2-7, reads DVKVTQSSRYLVKRTGEKVFLECVQDMDHENMFWYRQDPGLGLRLIYFSYDVKMKEKGDIPEGYSVSREKKERFSLILESASTNQTSMYLCASSRLAGAHEQYFGPGTRLTVT.

The chain recombines TRBV28 with TRBJ2-7; 12 nucleotides match TRBD2. V lost 6 bases, J lost 0 bases, and 3 bases stayed unmatched. Germline CDR1 and CDR2: MDHEN and SYDVKM. The CDR3 extends over 15 amino acids. CDR3 region: CASSTLAGGSYEQYF. CDR3 DNA sequence: TGTGCCAGCAGCACACTAGCGGGGGGCTCCTACGAGCAGTACTTC.

There are a few counts of this clone. The chain carries TRBV6-5 and TRBJ1-5; D is ambiguous. CDR1 and CDR2 (germline): MNHEY, SVGAGI. V lost 7 bases, J lost 1 base, and 11 bases lay in between. The CDR3 consists of 14 residues. The CDR3 coding sequence is TGTGCCAGCACCTCTAAACAGAGCAATCAGCCCCAGCATTTT. This gives the protein CASTSKQSNQPQHF.

The chain carries TRBV5-1 and TRBJ1-1; maybe TRBD1 (6 bases). CDR1 SGHRS and CDR2 YFSETQ come from the germline V gene. This CDR3 region has 14 residues. Trimming stripped 4 bases from V and 5 bases from J, with 15 bases between. The CDR3 DNA reads TGCGCCAGCAGCCCAGGGACATGGGGAACTGAAGCTTTCTTT. The encoded protein is CASSPGTWGTEAFF.